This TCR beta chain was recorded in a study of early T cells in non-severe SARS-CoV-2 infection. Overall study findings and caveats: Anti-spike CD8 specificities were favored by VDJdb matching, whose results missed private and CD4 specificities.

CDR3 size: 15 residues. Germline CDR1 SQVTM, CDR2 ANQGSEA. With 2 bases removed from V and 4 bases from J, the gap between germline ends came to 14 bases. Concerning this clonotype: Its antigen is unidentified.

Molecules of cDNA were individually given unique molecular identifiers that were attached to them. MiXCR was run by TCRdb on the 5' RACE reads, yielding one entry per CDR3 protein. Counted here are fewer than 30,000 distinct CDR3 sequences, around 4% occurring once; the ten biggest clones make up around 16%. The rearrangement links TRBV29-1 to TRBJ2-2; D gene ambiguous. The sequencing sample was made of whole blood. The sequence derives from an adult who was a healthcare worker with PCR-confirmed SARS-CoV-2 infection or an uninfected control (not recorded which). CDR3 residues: CSVETASTITGELFF. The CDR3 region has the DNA TGCAGCGTTGAAACAGCGTCAACTATCACCGGGGAGCTGTTTTTT.